These T cell receptor beta chains were read from a single sample in a study of shared clonotypes between healthy human individuals. Assay: immunoSEQ multiplex PCR; the TCRdb copy retains only in-frame clones and omits some. The sample holds about 1.1 million clones, about four fifths seen once. Sequences were obtained from memory CD4+ T cells from PBMCs. All receptors come from a man aged 18 to 29 in good health. Some clones in this sample may be carry-over from other donors' samples. CDR3s include the opening cysteine and the closing phenylalanine or tryptophan. D genes are given only for firm matches. For some rows the clone size is stated as once, few or many, or as a class when expanded; others skip it.

j_call v_call d_call clone_size cdr3_aa cdr3_nt
TRBJ2-1 TRBV5-4 - - CASSRGGSSYNEQFF TGTGCCAGCAGCCGAGGGGGGAGTTCCTACAATGAGCAGTTCTTC
TRBJ1-1 TRBV9 TRBD1 - CASSEGQGGVNTEAFF TGTGCCAGCAGCGAGGGACAGGGAGGGGTGAACACTGAAGCTTTCTTT
TRBJ2-1 TRBV15 - - CATSRGPFRATAIF TGTGCCACCAGCAGAGGCCCCTTCCGCGCGACAGCGATCTTC
TRBJ2-3 TRBV27 TRBD2 - CASSLFTAGGPTDTQYF TGTGCCAGCAGTTTATTTACGGCGGGAGGGCCCACAGATACGCAGTATTTT
TRBJ2-7 TRBV6-5 - - CASSYGQKYAEQYF TGTGCCAGCAGTTATGGCCAGAAATACGCCGAGCAGTACTTC
TRBJ1-5 TRBV28 TRBD1 - CASSLGQGSVEPQHF TGTGCCAGCAGTTTAGGACAGGGGTCTGTCGAGCCCCAGCATTTT
TRBJ1-4 TRBV5-1 - - CARLFPSECEKLFF TGCGCCAGACTTTTCCCGAGCGAGTGTGAAAAACTGTTTTTT
TRBJ2-3 TRBV4-1 - - CASSQNLVLGGDTQYF TGCGCCAGCAGCCAAAATCTCGTCTTAGGAGGAGATACGCAGTATTTT
TRBJ2-7 TRBV6-5 - - CASSYSISGPYEQYF TGTGCCAGCAGTTACTCGATCTCAGGGCCCTACGAGCAGTACTTC
TRBJ2-3 TRBV5-1 TRBD2 - CASSFLAGGQDTQYF TGCGCCAGCAGCTTCCTAGCGGGAGGGCAGGATACGCAGTATTTT
TRBJ1-2 TRBV5-4 - - CASSFPGALGIGYTF TGTGCCAGCAGCTTTCCAGGGGCCCTCGGAATTGGCTACACCTTC
TRBJ2-3 TRBV5-1 - - CASVDSGGGTDTQYF TGCGCCAGCGTTGACAGTGGCGGTGGTACAGATACGCAGTATTTT
TRBJ2-1 TRBV9 TRBD2 once CASSVSSGRNEQFF TGTGCCAGCAGCGTCTCTAGCGGGAGGAATGAGCAGTTCTTC
TRBJ2-3 TRBV11-2 - - CASSPISDTQYF TGTGCCAGCAGCCCGATTTCGGATACGCAGTATTTT
TRBJ1-5 TRBV30 TRBD1 many CAWSTAGTGVQPQHF TGTGCCTGGAGTACGGCCGGGACAGGGGTTCAGCCCCAGCATTTT
TRBJ1-4 TRBV29-1 - - CSALSGTEKLFF TGCAGCGCGCTCTCTGGGACCGAAAAACTGTTTTTT
TRBJ2-6 TRBV5-4 - - CASSYWGRGGANVLTF TGTGCCAGCAGCTATTGGGGGAGAGGAGGGGCCAACGTCCTGACTTTC
TRBJ1-1 TRBV19 TRBD1 - CASSPNRGRTEAFF TGTGCCAGTAGTCCGAACAGGGGGCGCACTGAAGCTTTCTTT
TRBJ1-1 TRBV4-2 - few CASSLEFTEAFF TGTGCCAGCAGCCTCGAGTTCACTGAAGCTTTCTTT
TRBJ1-5 TRBV18 TRBD1 few CASSPVDRGRGQPQHF TGTGCCAGCTCACCAGTGGACAGGGGGCGCGGTCAGCCCCAGCATTTT
TRBJ2-7 TRBV18 TRBD1 few CASSPRDRIPGEQYF TGTGCCAGCTCACCCCGGGACAGGATTCCCGGGGAGCAGTACTTC
TRBJ1-1 TRBV2 - many CASTVEVNTEAFF TGTGCCAGCACTGTGGAGGTGAACACTGAAGCTTTCTTT
TRBJ1-4 TRBV6-5 - - CASSWGLTDTNEKLFF TGTGCCAGCAGTTGGGGGCTAACGGACACTAATGAAAAACTGTTTTTT
TRBJ2-3 TRBV7-8 TRBD2 - CASSSPSGRTDTQYF TGTGCCAGCAGCTCTCCTAGCGGGAGAACAGATACGCAGTATTTT
TRBJ2-1 TRBV10-3 - - CAISDTRPPNEQFF TGTGCCATCAGTGATACGCGACCACCGAATGAGCAGTTCTTC
TRBJ2-3 TRBV2 TRBD2 - CASSYDVAGAGADTQYF TGTGCCAGCAGTTATGATGTAGCGGGAGCCGGCGCAGATACGCAGTATTTT
TRBJ1-2 TRBV2 - - CASSEATGMGAHGYTF TGTGCCAGCAGTGAAGCAACGGGAATGGGGGCGCATGGCTACACCTTC
TRBJ2-7 TRBV11-3 - - CASSLGGVLSEQYF TGTGCCAGCAGCTTAGGAGGGGTGTTAAGCGAGCAGTACTTC
TRBJ2-7 TRBV2 TRBD2 - CASALAGSYEQYF TGTGCCAGTGCCCTAGCGGGAAGTTACGAGCAGTACTTC
TRBJ2-7 TRBV11-2 TRBD2 - CASSLLSPSGSYEQYF TGTGCCAGCAGCTTATTATCACCTAGCGGGTCCTACGAGCAGTACTTC
TRBJ2-6 TRBV4-2 TRBD1 once CASSGMTGWSGANVLTF TGTGCCAGCAGCGGAATGACAGGGTGGTCTGGGGCCAACGTCCTGACTTTC
TRBJ2-2 TRBV11-2 - few CASSLPGRNTGELFF TGTGCCAGCAGCTTGCCCGGGAGGAACACCGGGGAGCTGTTTTTT
TRBJ2-1 TRBV14 - - CASSDGRPAYNEQFF TGTGCCAGCAGCGACGGGAGACCCGCCTACAATGAGCAGTTCTTC
TRBJ1-2 TRBV28 - - CASRATGTPRDGYTF TGTGCCAGCAGGGCGACAGGAACACCTCGGGATGGCTACACCTTC
TRBJ2-2 TRBV9 - - CASSTQGKGELFF TGTGCCAGCAGCACCCAGGGGAAGGGGGAGCTGTTTTTT
TRBJ1-3 TRBV25-1 - once CASGPNRVSGNTIYF TGTGCCAGCGGACCAAACAGGGTGTCTGGAAACACCATATATTTT
TRBJ2-3 TRBV5-4 TRBD1 - CASSLFGTGSYTDTQYF TGTGCCAGCAGCTTGTTCGGGACAGGGTCCTACACAGATACGCAGTATTTT
TRBJ1-2 TRBV4-2 - - CASSQGQVVGYGYTF TGTGCCAGCAGCCAGGGGCAGGTGGTTGGCTATGGCTACACCTTC
TRBJ1-2 TRBV7-8 - many CASSPSYYGYTF TGTGCCAGCAGCCCGTCATACTATGGCTACACCTTC
TRBJ2-1 TRBV10-3 TRBD2 - CAILSGLEHNEQFF TGTGCCATCCTTAGCGGGCTAGAACATAATGAGCAGTTCTTC
TRBJ1-4 TRBV29-1 TRBD1 - CSASDRGDGATNEKLFF TGCAGCGCCTCCGACAGGGGTGATGGGGCAACTAATGAAAAACTGTTTTTT
TRBJ1-5 TRBV28 - few CASMMGPRPSVNQPQHF TGTGCCAGCATGATGGGGCCAAGGCCATCCGTCAATCAGCCCCAGCATTTT
TRBJ1-1 TRBV11-2 - - CASGRDAQEAFF TGTGCCAGTGGCCGGGACGCTCAAGAAGCTTTCTTT
TRBJ1-5 TRBV28 - - CASSSGEYSNQPQHF TGTGCCAGCAGTTCGGGAGAGTATAGCAATCAGCCCCAGCATTTT
TRBJ2-2 TRBV10-3 - - CAISDPRVAGELFF TGTGCCATCAGTGATCCTAGGGTGGCGGGGGAGCTGTTTTTT
TRBJ2-1 TRBV5-1 TRBD2 - CASRLTSGSYNEQFF TGCGCCAGCAGACTTACTAGCGGCTCCTACAATGAGCAGTTCTTC
TRBJ1-1 TRBV5-4 TRBD1 - CASSSIGTDEAFF TGTGCCAGCAGCTCAATCGGGACAGATGAAGCTTTCTTT
TRBJ2-5 TRBV4-1 - - CASSQGGVETQYF TGCGCCAGCAGCCAAGGCGGGGTAGAGACCCAGTACTTC
TRBJ1-3 TRBV7-3 - - CASSLGGSGNTIYF TGTGCCAGCAGCTTAGGGGGGTCTGGAAACACCATATATTTT
TRBJ2-7 TRBV29-1 TRBD1 - CSVGTTGYEQYF TGCAGCGTTGGGACGACAGGGTACGAGCAGTACTTC
TRBJ1-2 TRBV29-1 - - CSTTRGDGYTF TGCAGCACCACCAGGGGAGATGGCTACACCTTC
TRBJ2-1 TRBV5-1 TRBD2 - CASSSTSGRAIRSSYNEQFF TGCGCCAGCAGCTCCACTAGCGGGAGGGCCATCCGGAGCTCCTACAATGAGCAGTTCTTC
TRBJ1-2 TRBV28 - once CASSFVWGGNYGYTF TGTGCCAGCAGTTTTGTGTGGGGCGGTAACTATGGCTACACCTTC
TRBJ1-1 TRBV5-5 - - CASSLRAGASNTEAFF TGTGCCAGCAGCTTGAGGGCAGGGGCCTCGAACACTGAAGCTTTCTTT
TRBJ1-4 TRBV15 TRBD1 once CATSREAGTGINNEKLFF TGTGCCACCAGCAGAGAAGCCGGGACAGGGATTAATAATGAAAAACTGTTTTTT
TRBJ2-7 TRBV11-2 - - CASRPGVGLSYEQYF TGTGCCAGCAGACCTGGGGTAGGACTCTCCTACGAGCAGTACTTC
TRBJ2-5 TRBV4-1 - - CASSQGSPGHYKETQYF TGCGCCAGCAGCCAAGGGTCCCCGGGACACTACAAAGAGACCCAGTACTTC
TRBJ2-7 TRBV7-9 TRBD1 - CASSIGGYSYEQYF TGTGCCAGCAGCATAGGGGGCTACTCCTACGAGCAGTACTTC